This TCR beta chain was captured in a study of blood T cell repertoires in COVID-19. Study as a whole: The United States, Italy and Spain supplied acute and convalescent COVID-19 samples. T cells, B-cell-depleted T cells, or PBMCs provided the cDNA or gDNA that served as material.

This CDR3 contains 14 residues. The germline gives CDR1 SGHRS, CDR2 YFSETQ. V trimming: 2 bases; J trimming: 7 bases; junction bases outside the gene matches: 6. How the authors handled the data: Amplification of reference gene primers was used by the study to estimate nucleated cell counts. Profiling relied on immunoSEQ multiplex PCR, and the TCRdb table lists in-frame clones only, not all of them. V, J and clone size reflect that table, while D and trimming were determined from the DNA. The sample holds roughly 51,000 clones, about nine tenths seen once. Sequencing was done on a sample of peripheral blood. This receptor was obtained from a woman aged 55-69 years with active or convalescent COVID-19. The chain links TRBV5-1 to TRBJ2-1; 7 nucleotides agree with TRBD2. CDR3 sequence reads: CASSFVAGENEQFF. The CDR3, as DNA: TGCGCCAGCAGCTTCGTTGCGGGAGAAAATGAGCAGTTCTTC.